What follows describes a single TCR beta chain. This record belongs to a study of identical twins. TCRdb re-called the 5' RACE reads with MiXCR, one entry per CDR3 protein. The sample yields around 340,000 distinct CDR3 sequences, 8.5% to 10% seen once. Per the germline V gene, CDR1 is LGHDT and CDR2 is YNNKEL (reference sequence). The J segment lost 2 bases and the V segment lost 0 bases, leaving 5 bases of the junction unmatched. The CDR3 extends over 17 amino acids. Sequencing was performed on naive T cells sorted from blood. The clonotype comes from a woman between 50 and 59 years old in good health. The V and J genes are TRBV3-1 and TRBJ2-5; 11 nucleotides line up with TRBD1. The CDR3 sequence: CASSQDWTGGLQETQYF. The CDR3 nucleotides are TGTGCCAGCAGCCAAGATTGGACAGGGGGCCTGCAAGAGACCCAGTACTTC.